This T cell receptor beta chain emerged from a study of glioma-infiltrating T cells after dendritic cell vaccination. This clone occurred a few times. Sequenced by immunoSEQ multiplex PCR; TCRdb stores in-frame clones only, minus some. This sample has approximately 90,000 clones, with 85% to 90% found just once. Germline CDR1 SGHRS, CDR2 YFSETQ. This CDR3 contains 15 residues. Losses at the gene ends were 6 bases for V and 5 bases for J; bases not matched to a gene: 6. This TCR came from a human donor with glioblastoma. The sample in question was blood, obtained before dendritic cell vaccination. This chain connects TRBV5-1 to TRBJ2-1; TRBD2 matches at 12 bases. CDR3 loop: CASTLGLAGNNEQFF. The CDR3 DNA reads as TGCGCCAGCACCCTAGGACTAGCGGGGAACAATGAGCAGTTCTTC. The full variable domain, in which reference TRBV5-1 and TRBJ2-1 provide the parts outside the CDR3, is KAGVTQTPRYLIKTRGQQVTLSCSPISGHRSVSWYQQTPGQGLQFLFEYFSETQRNKGNFPGRFSGRQFSNSRSEMNVSTLELGDSALYLCASTLGLAGNNEQFFGPGTRLTVL.